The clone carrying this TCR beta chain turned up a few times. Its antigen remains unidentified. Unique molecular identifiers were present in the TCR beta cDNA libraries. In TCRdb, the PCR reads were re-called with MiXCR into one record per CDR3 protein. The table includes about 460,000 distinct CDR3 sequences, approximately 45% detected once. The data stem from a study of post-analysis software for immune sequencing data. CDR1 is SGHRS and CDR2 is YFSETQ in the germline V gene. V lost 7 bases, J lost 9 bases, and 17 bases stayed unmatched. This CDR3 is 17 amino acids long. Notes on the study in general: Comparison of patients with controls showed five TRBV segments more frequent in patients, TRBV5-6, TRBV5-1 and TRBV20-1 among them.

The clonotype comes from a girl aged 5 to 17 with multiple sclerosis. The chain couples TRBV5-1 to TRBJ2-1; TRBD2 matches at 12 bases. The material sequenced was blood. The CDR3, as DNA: TGCGCCAGCTACCTCCCCGGAGAACTAGCGGGAGGTAGTGAGCAGTTCTTC. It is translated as CASYLPGELAGGSEQFF.